This entry is about one T cell receptor (beta chain). The sample belongs to a study of blood T cell repertoires in COVID-19. Germline-derived CDR1 and CDR2 are SGHRS and YFSETQ. This CDR3 has 14 residues. Original processing notes: Reference gene primer amplification gave estimated nucleated cell counts. The protocol was immunoSEQ multiplex PCR, while the TCRdb copy is restricted to in-frame clones and leaves out a portion. V and J calls and clone size are given by that table; D and trimming were obtained from the DNA. The repertoire holds around 180,000 clones, with under 85% as singletons. V gene TRBV5-1 combines with J gene TRBJ2-5, with 8 bases lining up with TRBD2. This TCR was recovered from a man in his fifties or sixties who had recovered from COVID-19. Sequenced material: PBMCs or T cells enriched from blood (not recorded which). CDR3 sequence reads: CASAGASGQETQYF. The CDR3 region has the DNA TGCGCATCAGCGGGGGCTAGCGGGCAAGAGACCCAGTACTTC.